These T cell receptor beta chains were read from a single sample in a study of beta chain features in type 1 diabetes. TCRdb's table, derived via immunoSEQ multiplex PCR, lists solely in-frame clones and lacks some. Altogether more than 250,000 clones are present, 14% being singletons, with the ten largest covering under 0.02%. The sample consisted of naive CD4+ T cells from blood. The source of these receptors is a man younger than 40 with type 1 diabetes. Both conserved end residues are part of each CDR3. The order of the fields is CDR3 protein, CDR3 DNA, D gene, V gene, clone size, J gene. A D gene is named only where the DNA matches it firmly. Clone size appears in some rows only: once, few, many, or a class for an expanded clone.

CDR3 protein: CASSLAQLAGDTQYF
CDR3 DNA: TGTGCCAGCAGCTTAGCGCAATTGGCGGGAGATACGCAGTATTTT
D gene: -
V gene: TRBV11-2
clone size: few
J gene: TRBJ2-3

CDR3 protein: CASSRTLQGLGADTQYF
CDR3 DNA: TGCGCCAGCAGCCGAACCCTACAGGGGTTAGGCGCAGATACGCAGTATTTT
D gene: TRBD1
V gene: TRBV4-3
clone size: few
J gene: TRBJ2-3

CDR3 protein: CASSLGPVGYGYTF
CDR3 DNA: TGTGCCAGCAGCTTAGGCCCTGTTGGCTATGGCTACACCTTC
D gene: -
V gene: TRBV7-3
clone size: few
J gene: TRBJ1-2

CDR3 protein: CSSWDRDPYEQYF
CDR3 DNA: TGCAGCTCCTGGGACAGGGACCCCTACGAGCAGTACTTC
D gene: TRBD1
V gene: TRBV29-1
clone size: -
J gene: TRBJ2-7

CDR3 protein: CASSYSGGASAYGYTF
CDR3 DNA: TGTGCCAGCAGTTACTCCGGAGGGGCGTCCGCCTATGGCTACACCTTC
D gene: -
V gene: TRBV6-5
clone size: few
J gene: TRBJ1-2

CDR3 protein: CASSNRGAYEQYF
CDR3 DNA: TGTGCCAGCAGCAACAGGGGGGCCTACGAGCAGTACTTC
D gene: TRBD1
V gene: TRBV28
clone size: -
J gene: TRBJ2-7

CDR3 protein: CSVKASGSTDTQYF
CDR3 DNA: TGCAGCGTCAAGGCTAGCGGAAGCACAGATACGCAGTATTTT
D gene: TRBD2
V gene: TRBV29-1
clone size: few
J gene: TRBJ2-3

CDR3 protein: CASRWGQGNTGELFF
CDR3 DNA: TGTGCCAGCCGGTGGGGACAGGGAAACACCGGGGAGCTGTTTTTT
D gene: TRBD1
V gene: TRBV28
clone size: -
J gene: TRBJ2-2

CDR3 protein: CASSLAGLAGKTDTQYF
CDR3 DNA: TGTGCCAGCAGCTTGGCCGGATTAGCGGGGAAGACAGATACGCAGTATTTT
D gene: TRBD2
V gene: TRBV5-4
clone size: -
J gene: TRBJ2-3

CDR3 protein: CASSPRSGASSEQYF
CDR3 DNA: TGTGCCAGCTCACCTAGGAGCGGAGCCTCGTCCGAGCAGTACTTC
D gene: -
V gene: TRBV18
clone size: -
J gene: TRBJ2-7

CDR3 protein: CASSLSLESYEQYF
CDR3 DNA: TGTGCCAGCAGTTTATCGTTAGAATCCTACGAGCAGTACTTC
D gene: -
V gene: TRBV27
clone size: few
J gene: TRBJ2-7

CDR3 protein: CASSLGQVSNQPQHF
CDR3 DNA: TGTGCCAGCAGCTTAGGACAGGTTAGCAATCAGCCCCAGCATTTT
D gene: -
V gene: TRBV7-2
clone size: few
J gene: TRBJ1-5

CDR3 protein: CASSLRGTTLNEQFF
CDR3 DNA: TGTGCCAGCAGCTTACGTGGGACTACGCTAAATGAGCAGTTCTTC
D gene: TRBD2
V gene: TRBV7-9
clone size: -
J gene: TRBJ2-1

CDR3 protein: CASSLGDRAYEQYF
CDR3 DNA: TGTGCCAGCAGTTTAGGGGACAGGGCCTACGAGCAGTACTTC
D gene: TRBD1
V gene: TRBV28
clone size: few
J gene: TRBJ2-7

CDR3 protein: CASSPPARAPGELFF
CDR3 DNA: TGTGCCAGCTCACCACCGGCCAGGGCCCCCGGGGAGCTGTTTTTT
D gene: -
V gene: TRBV18
clone size: few
J gene: TRBJ2-2

CDR3 protein: CSAWTRWVNEQFF
CDR3 DNA: TGCAGCGCCTGGACTAGGTGGGTCAATGAGCAGTTCTTC
D gene: TRBD2
V gene: TRBV29-1
clone size: few
J gene: TRBJ2-1

CDR3 protein: CASSEAMGTAQETQYF
CDR3 DNA: TGTGCCAGCAGTGAAGCGATGGGGACAGCTCAAGAGACCCAGTACTTC
D gene: TRBD1
V gene: TRBV6-1
clone size: -
J gene: TRBJ2-5

CDR3 protein: CASSWTGTGDSDTQYF
CDR3 DNA: TGTGCCAGCAGCTGGACCGGGACAGGGGATTCGGATACGCAGTATTTT
D gene: TRBD1
V gene: TRBV5-6
clone size: -
J gene: TRBJ2-3

CDR3 protein: CASSQSGGPDIFDEQFF
CDR3 DNA: TGCGCCAGCAGTCAGTCGGGGGGACCTGACATATTCGATGAGCAGTTCTTC
D gene: TRBD2
V gene: TRBV23-1
clone size: few
J gene: TRBJ2-1

CDR3 protein: CSAGFPNTEAFF
CDR3 DNA: TGCAGCGCAGGGTTCCCGAACACTGAAGCTTTCTTT
D gene: -
V gene: TRBV29-1
clone size: few
J gene: TRBJ1-1

CDR3 protein: CASSTTGGPYEQYF
CDR3 DNA: TGTGCCAGCAGTACGACAGGGGGCCCCTACGAGCAGTACTTC
D gene: TRBD1
V gene: TRBV28
clone size: few
J gene: TRBJ2-7

CDR3 protein: CASSDGTEGLHTQYF
CDR3 DNA: TGTGCCAGCAGCGACGGGACAGAAGGGCTTCATACGCAGTATTTT
D gene: TRBD1
V gene: TRBV5-4
clone size: -
J gene: TRBJ2-3

CDR3 protein: CASSLVGGETQYF
CDR3 DNA: TGTGCCAGCAGCTTAGTGGGGGGAGAGACCCAGTACTTC
D gene: -
V gene: TRBV7-2
clone size: few
J gene: TRBJ2-5

CDR3 protein: CAWASGGNEQFF
CDR3 DNA: TGTGCCTGGGCTAGCGGGGGGAATGAGCAGTTCTTC
D gene: TRBD2
V gene: TRBV30
clone size: few
J gene: TRBJ2-1

CDR3 protein: CAWSVKSNQPQHF
CDR3 DNA: TGTGCCTGGAGTGTCAAAAGCAATCAGCCCCAGCATTTT
D gene: -
V gene: TRBV30
clone size: -
J gene: TRBJ1-5

CDR3 protein: CASSQETASYNEQFF
CDR3 DNA: TGCGCCAGCAGCCAAGAAACAGCCTCCTACAATGAGCAGTTCTTC
D gene: -
V gene: TRBV4-3
clone size: -
J gene: TRBJ2-1

CDR3 protein: CASSLDGPSSNEQFF
CDR3 DNA: TGTGCCAGCAGCTTAGATGGTCCTAGCAGCAATGAGCAGTTCTTC
D gene: -
V gene: TRBV7-2
clone size: -
J gene: TRBJ2-1

CDR3 protein: CASSVEEMGTGELFF
CDR3 DNA: TGTGCCAGCAGTGTGGAGGAAATGGGCACCGGGGAGCTGTTTTTT
D gene: -
V gene: TRBV2
clone size: -
J gene: TRBJ2-2

CDR3 protein: CASSSGHQAMYEQYF
CDR3 DNA: TGTGCCAGCAGCTCAGGACATCAAGCTATGTACGAGCAGTACTTC
D gene: -
V gene: TRBV11-3
clone size: few
J gene: TRBJ2-7

CDR3 protein: CSGTRGPNTGELFF
CDR3 DNA: TGCAGCGGAACCAGGGGGCCGAACACCGGGGAGCTGTTTTTT
D gene: TRBD1
V gene: TRBV29-1
clone size: -
J gene: TRBJ2-2

CDR3 protein: CASSPTTVTDTQYF
CDR3 DNA: TGTGCCAGCAGCCCTACGACAGTCACAGATACGCAGTATTTT
D gene: -
V gene: TRBV11-2
clone size: -
J gene: TRBJ2-3

CDR3 protein: CASSGAGGFQPQHF
CDR3 DNA: TGTGCCAGCAGCGGTGCGGGGGGATTTCAGCCCCAGCATTTT
D gene: -
V gene: TRBV11-2
clone size: few
J gene: TRBJ1-5

CDR3 protein: CAIPQQACFETQYF
CDR3 DNA: TGTGCCATCCCCCAGCAGGCTTGTTTCGAGACCCAGTACTTC
D gene: -
V gene: TRBV6-5
clone size: -
J gene: TRBJ2-5